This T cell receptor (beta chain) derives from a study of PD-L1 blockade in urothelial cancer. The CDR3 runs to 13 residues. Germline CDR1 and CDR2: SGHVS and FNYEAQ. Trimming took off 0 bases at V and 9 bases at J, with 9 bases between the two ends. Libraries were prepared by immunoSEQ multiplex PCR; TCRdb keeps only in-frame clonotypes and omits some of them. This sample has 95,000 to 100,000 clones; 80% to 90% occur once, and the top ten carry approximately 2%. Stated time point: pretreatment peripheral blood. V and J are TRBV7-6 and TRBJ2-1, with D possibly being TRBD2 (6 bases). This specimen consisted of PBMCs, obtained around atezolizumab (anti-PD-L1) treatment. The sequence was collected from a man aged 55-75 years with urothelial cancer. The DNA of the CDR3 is TGTGCCAGCAGCTTAGCGCCCGGGAGTGAGCAGTTCTTC. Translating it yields CASSLAPGSEQFF.